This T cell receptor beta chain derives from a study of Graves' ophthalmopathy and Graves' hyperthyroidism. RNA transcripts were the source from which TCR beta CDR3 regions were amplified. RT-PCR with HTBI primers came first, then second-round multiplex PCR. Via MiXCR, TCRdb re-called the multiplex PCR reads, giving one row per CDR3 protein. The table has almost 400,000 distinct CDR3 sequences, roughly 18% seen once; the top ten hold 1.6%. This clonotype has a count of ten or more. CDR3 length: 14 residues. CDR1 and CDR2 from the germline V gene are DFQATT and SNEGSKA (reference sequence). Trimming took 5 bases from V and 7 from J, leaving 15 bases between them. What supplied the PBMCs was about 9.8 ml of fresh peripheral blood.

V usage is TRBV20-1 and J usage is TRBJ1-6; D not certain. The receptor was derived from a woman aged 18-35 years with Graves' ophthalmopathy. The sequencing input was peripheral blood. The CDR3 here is CSAGLRTGNSPLHF. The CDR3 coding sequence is TGCAGTGCTGGACTCCGGACGGGAAATTCACCCCTCCACTTT.